This T cell receptor beta chain comes out of a study of blood T cell repertoires in COVID-19. Across the study: From T cells, B-cell-depleted T cells, or PBMCs came the material, which was cDNA or gDNA.

Germline-derived CDR1 and CDR2 are MDHEN and SYDVKM. Trimming at V came to 2 bases and at J to 0 bases, leaving 6 bases not matched to a gene. The CDR3 is 16 residues long. Method: immunoSEQ multiplex PCR; TCRdb's copy keeps in-frame clones and lacks some. In the table there are approximately 80,000 clones, 75% to 85% of which are singletons. This clone was counted once. The sample taken for sequencing was peripheral blood. The rearrangement joins TRBV28 to TRBJ1-1, with 7 bases matching TRBD1. This clonotype was obtained from a man between 50 and 59 years old with COVID-19, enrolled during active disease. CDR3 DNA sequence: TGTGCCAGCAGTTTACCGGGACAGACCTTGAACACTGAAGCTTTCTTT. Protein sequence: CASSLPGQTLNTEAFF.